The 3 T cell receptor beta chains listed next were all sequenced from one sample in a study of shared clonotypes between healthy human individuals. TCRdb keeps only in-frame clones here, not all; method: immunoSEQ multiplex PCR. The data show more than 2 million clones, with almost 96% seen just once and approximately 0.13% held by the top ten. Sequencing input: naive CD4+ T cells sorted from blood. The subset: CD45RA+ positively selected. Every receptor here comes from a man aged 18-30 years in good health.

The chain has TRBV2 and TRBJ2-7, with 13 positions matching TRBD2. Per the germline V gene, CDR1 is SNHLY and CDR2 is FYNNEI. The CDR3 covers 14 residues. With 7 bases clipped from V and 3 bases from J, the junction kept 3 bases outside the gene matches. CDR3 bases: TGTGCCAGCAAAGGACTAGCGGGGGACTACGAGCAGTACTTC. Translating it yields CASKGLAGDYEQYF.

The V call is TRBV28, the J call TRBJ1-4; TRBD1 aligns across 7 bases. The CDR3 runs 14 residues. The germline V gene encodes CDR1 MDHEN and CDR2 SYDVKM. V lost 6 bases and J lost 5; bases outside the gene matches: 6. CDR3 sequence reads: CASSQTGTNEKLFF. The CDR3 coding sequence is TGTGCCAGCAGCCAGACAGGGACGAATGAAAAACTGTTTTTT.

The chain employs TRBV28 and TRBJ2-2; unclear D gene. Germline lookup yields CDR1 MDHEN and CDR2 SYDVKM. This CDR3 region has 13 residues. V lost 9 bases and J 1 base, leaving 9 bases between the germline ends. The CDR3 DNA is TGTGCCAGTGTGGCGGTGAACACCGGGGAGCTGTTTTTT. Translated: CASVAVNTGELFF.